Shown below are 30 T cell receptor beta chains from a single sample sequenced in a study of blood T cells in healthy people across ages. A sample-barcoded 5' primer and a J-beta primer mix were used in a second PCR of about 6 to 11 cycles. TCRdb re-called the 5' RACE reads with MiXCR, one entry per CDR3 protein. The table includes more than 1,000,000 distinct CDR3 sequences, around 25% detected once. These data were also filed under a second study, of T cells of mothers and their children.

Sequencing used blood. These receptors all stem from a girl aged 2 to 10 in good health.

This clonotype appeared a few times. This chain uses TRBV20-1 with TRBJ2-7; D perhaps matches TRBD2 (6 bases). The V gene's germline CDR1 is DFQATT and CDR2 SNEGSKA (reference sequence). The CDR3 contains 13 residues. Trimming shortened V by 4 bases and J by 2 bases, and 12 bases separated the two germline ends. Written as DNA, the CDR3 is TGCAGTGCTACTGCGGGATCAACCTACGAGCAGTACTTC. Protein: CSATAGSTYEQYF.

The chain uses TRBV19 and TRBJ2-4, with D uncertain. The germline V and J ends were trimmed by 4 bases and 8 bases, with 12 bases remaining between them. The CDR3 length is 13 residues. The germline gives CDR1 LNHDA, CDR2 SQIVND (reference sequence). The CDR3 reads CASSTLLKDIQYF. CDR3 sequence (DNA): TGTGCCAGTAGTACCTTACTGAAGGACATTCAGTACTTC.

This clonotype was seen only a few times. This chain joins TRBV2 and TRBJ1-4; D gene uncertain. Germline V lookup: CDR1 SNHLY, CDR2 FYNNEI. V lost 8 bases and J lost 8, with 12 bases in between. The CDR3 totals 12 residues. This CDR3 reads CASRLLREKLFF. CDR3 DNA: TGTGCCAGCCGCCTCTTGAGGGAAAAACTGTTTTTT. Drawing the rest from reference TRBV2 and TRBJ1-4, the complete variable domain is EPEVTQTPSHQVTQMGQEVILRCVPISNHLYFYWYRQILGQKVEFLVSFYNNEISEKSEIFDDQFSVERPDGSNFTLKIRSTKLEDSAMYFCASRLLREKLFFGSGTQLSVL.

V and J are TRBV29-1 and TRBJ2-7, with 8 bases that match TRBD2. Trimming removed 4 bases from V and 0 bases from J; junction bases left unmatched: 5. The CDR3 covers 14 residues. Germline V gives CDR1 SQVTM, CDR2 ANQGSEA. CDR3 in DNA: TGCAGCGTTGCTCTGGGACTAGGCTCCTACGAGCAGTACTTC. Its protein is CSVALGLGSYEQYF.

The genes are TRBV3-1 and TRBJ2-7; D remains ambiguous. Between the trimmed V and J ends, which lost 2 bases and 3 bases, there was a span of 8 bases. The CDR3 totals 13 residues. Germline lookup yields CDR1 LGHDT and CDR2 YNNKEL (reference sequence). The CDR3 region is CASSQSVNYEQYF. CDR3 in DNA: TGTGCCAGCAGCCAATCGGTGAACTACGAGCAGTACTTC.

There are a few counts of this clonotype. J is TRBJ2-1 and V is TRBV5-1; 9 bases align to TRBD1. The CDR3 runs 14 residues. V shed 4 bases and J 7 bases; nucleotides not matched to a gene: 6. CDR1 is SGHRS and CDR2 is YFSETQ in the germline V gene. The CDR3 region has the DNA TGCGCCAGCAGCCCCGGGACAGGGAATAATGAGCAGTTCTTC. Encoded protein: CASSPGTGNNEQFF.

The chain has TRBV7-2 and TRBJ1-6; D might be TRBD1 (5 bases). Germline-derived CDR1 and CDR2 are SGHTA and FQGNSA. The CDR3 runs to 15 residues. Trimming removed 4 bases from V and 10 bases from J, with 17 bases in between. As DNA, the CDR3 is TGTGCCAGCAGCTCTGGGGGGGGAGTTGGATCACCCCTCCACTTT. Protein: CASSSGGGVGSPLHF.

The chain's CDR3 is CASSLGVGVSITDTQYF. In DNA form, the CDR3 reads TGTGCCAGCAGCTTAGGGGTGGGGGTATCGATTACAGATACGCAGTATTTT. This chain uses TRBV7-8 with TRBJ2-3; D is possibly TRBD1 or TRBD2 (5 bases each). Deletions cut 1 base from V and 3 bases from J, with 17 bases between. Germline lookup yields CDR1 SGHVS and CDR2 FQNEAQ. The CDR3 contains 17 residues. Variable domain in full (rest from reference TRBV7-8 and TRBJ2-3): GAGVSQSPRYKVAKRGQDVALRCDPISGHVSLFWYQQALGQGPEFLTYFQNEAQLDKSGLPSDRFFAERPEGSVSTLKIQRTQQEDSAVYLCASSLGVGVSITDTQYFGPGTRLTVL.

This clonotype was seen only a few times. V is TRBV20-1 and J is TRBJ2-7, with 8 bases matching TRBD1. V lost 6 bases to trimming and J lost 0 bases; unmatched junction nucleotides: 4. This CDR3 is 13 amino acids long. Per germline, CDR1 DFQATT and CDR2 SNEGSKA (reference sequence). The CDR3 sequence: CSAWDRLSYEQYF. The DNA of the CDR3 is TGCAGTGCGTGGGACAGGCTCTCCTACGAGCAGTACTTC.

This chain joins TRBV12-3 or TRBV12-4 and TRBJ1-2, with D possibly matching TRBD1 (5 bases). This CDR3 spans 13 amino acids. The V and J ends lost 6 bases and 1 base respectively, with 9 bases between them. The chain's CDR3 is CASSGGYNYGYTF. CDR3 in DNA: TGTGCCAGCAGCGGGGGATATAACTATGGCTACACCTTC.

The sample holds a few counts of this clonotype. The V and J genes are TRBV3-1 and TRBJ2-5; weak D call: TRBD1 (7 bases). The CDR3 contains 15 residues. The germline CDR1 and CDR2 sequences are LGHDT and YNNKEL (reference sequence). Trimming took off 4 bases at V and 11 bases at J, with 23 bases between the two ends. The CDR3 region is CASSRQGQTGEEQYF. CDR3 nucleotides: TGTGCCAGCAGCCGCCAGGGACAGACGGGGGAGGAGCAGTACTTC.

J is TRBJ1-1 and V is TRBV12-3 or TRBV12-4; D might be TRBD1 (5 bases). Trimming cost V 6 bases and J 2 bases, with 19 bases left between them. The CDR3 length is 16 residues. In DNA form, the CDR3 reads TGTGCCAGCAGCCACGGGCCCCCGGGGACTAACACTGAAGCTTTCTTT. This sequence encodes CASSHGPPGTNTEAFF.

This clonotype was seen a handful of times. The CDR3 DNA follows: TGCAGCGTTGGGTCTGGGGGAGATACGCAGTATTTT. It encodes CSVGSGGDTQYF. The chain has TRBV29-1 and TRBJ2-3; D could derive from TRBD1 or TRBD2 (5 bases each). The V end lost 4 bases, the J end lost 5 bases, and 10 bases lay between the germline ends. The CDR3 loop spans 12 amino acids. The germline gives CDR1 SQVTM, CDR2 ANQGSEA.

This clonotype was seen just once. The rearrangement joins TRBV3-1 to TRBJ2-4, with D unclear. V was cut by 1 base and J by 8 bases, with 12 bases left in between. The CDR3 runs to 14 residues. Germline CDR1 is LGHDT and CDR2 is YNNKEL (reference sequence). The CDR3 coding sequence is TGTGCCAGCAGCCAAGGGGCGGCCCCGGACATTCAGTACTTC. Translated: CASSQGAAPDIQYF.

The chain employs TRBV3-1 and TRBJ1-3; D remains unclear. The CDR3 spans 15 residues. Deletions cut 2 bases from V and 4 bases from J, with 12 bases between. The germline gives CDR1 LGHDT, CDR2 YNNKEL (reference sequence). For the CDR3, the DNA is TGTGCCAGCAGCCAATATCCGGGATCCGGAAACACCATATATTTT. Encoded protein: CASSQYPGSGNTIYF.

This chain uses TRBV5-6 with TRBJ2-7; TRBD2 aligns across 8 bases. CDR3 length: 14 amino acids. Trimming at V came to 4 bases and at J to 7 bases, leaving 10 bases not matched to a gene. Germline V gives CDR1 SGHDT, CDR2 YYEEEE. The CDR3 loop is CASSNGLARREQYF. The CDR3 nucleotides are TGTGCCAGCAGCAACGGACTAGCAAGAAGGGAGCAGTACTTC.

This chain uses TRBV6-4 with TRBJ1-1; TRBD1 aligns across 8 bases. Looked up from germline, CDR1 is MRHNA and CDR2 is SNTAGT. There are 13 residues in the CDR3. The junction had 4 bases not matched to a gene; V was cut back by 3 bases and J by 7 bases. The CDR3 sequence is CASSEGDRREAFF. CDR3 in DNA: TGTGCCAGCAGTGAAGGGGACAGGCGTGAAGCTTTCTTT.

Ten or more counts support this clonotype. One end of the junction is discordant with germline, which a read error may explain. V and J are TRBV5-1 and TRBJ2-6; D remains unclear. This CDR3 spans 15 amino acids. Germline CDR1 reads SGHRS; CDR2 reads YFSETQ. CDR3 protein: CASSLDPSGANVLTF. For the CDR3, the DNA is TGTGCCAGCAGCTTAGATCCCTCTGGGGCCAACGTCCTGACTTTC. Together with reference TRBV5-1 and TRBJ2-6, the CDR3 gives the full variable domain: KAGVTQTPRYLIKTRGQQVTLSCSPISGHRSVSWYQQTPGQGLQFLFEYFSETQRNKGNFPGRFSGRQFSNSRSEMNVSTLELGDSALYLCASSLDPSGANVLTFGAGSRLTVL.

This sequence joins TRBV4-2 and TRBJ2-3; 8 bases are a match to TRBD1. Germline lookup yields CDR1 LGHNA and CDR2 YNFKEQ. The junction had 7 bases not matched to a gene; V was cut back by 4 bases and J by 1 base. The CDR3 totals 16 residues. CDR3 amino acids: CASSPLADRGTDTQYF. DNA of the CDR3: TGTGCCAGCAGCCCGCTGGCGGACAGGGGCACAGATACGCAGTATTTT.

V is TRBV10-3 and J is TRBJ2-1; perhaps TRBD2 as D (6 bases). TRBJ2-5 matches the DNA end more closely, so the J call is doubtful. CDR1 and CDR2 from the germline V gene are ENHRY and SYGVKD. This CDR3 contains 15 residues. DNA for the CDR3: TGTGCCATCAGTGACCCGGGAGTGTCCCCAGAGACCCAGTACTTC. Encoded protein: CAISDPGVSPETQYF.

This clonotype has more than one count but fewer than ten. CDR3 sequence: CSVGGSGGLSYNEQFF. The CDR3, as DNA: TGCAGCGTTGGAGGATCGGGCGGCCTCTCCTACAATGAGCAGTTCTTC. The J gene is TRBJ2-5, the V gene TRBV29-1; D gene uncertain. The assigned J gene may be wrong: the sequence end matches TRBJ2-1 better. There are 16 residues in the CDR3. Germline V lookup: CDR1 SQVTM, CDR2 ANQGSEA.

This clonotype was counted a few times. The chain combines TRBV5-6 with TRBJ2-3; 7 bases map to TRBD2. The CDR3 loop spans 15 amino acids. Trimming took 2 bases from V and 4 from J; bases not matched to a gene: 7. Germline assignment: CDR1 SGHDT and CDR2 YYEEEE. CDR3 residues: CASSFGLERADTQYF. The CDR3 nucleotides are TGTGCCAGCAGCTTTGGACTAGAGAGGGCAGATACGCAGTATTTT.

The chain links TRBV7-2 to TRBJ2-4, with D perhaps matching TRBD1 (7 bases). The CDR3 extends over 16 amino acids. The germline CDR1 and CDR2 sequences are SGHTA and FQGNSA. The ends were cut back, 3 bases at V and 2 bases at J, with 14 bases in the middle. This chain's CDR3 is CASSFAGGGSKNIQYF. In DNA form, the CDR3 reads TGTGCCAGCAGCTTTGCCGGAGGGGGCTCCAAAAACATTCAGTACTTC. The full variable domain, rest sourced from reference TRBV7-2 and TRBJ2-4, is GAGVSQSPSNKVTEKGKDVELRCDPISGHTALYWYRQSLGQGLEFLIYFQGNSAPDKSGLPSDRFSAERTGGSVSTLTIQRTQQEDSAVYLCASSFAGGGSKNIQYFGAGTRLSVL.

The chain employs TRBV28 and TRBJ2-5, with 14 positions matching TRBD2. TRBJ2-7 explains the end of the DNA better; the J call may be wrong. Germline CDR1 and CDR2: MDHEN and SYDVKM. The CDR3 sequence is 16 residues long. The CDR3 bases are TGTGCCAGCAGTTCAGGGACTAGCGGGGGCTCCTACGAGCAGTACTTC. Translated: CASSSGTSGGSYEQYF.

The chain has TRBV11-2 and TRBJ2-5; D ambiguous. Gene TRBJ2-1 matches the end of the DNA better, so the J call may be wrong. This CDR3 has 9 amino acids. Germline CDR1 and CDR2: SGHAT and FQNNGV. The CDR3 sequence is CASSNEQFF. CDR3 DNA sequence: TGTGCCAGCAGCAATGAGCAGTTCTTC.

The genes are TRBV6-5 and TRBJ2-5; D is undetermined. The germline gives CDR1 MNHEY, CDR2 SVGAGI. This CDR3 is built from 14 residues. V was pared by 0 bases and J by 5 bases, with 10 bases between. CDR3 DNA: TGTGCCAGCAGTTACTCTCTGAGATCCGAGACCCAGTACTTC. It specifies CASSYSLRSETQYF.

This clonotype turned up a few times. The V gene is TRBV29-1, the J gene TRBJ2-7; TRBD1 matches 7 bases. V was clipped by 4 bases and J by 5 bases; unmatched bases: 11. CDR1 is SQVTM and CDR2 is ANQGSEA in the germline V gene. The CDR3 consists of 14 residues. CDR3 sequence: CSVAPTGTTDEQYF. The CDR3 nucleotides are TGCAGCGTTGCCCCGACAGGGACGACGGACGAGCAGTACTTC.

The DNA for the CDR3 is TGTGCCAGCACCGTGGGACGTCCCAACAATCAGCCCCAGCATTTT. This encodes CASTVGRPNNQPQHF. The rearrangement uses TRBV6-6 and TRBJ1-5; D might be TRBD1 (5 bases). Trimming took off 7 bases at V and 3 bases at J, with 16 bases between the two ends. Looked up from germline, CDR1 is MNHNY and CDR2 is SVGAGI (reference sequence). The CDR3 contains 15 residues.

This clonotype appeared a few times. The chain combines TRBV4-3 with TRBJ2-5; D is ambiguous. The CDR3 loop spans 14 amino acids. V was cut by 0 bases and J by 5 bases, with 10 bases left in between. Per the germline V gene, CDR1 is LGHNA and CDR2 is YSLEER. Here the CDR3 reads CASSQDHGEETQYF. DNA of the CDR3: TGCGCCAGCAGCCAAGATCACGGCGAGGAGACCCAGTACTTC.

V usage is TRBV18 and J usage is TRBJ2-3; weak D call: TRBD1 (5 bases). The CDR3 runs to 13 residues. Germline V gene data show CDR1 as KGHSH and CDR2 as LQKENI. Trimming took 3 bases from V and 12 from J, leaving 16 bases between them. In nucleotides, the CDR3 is TGTGCCAGCTCACCGACAGATGCCCTGAGCCAGTATTTT. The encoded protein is CASSPTDALSQYF.